The clone carrying this T cell receptor (beta chain) turned up a few times. The sample comes from a study of cytomegalovirus exposure and HLA in healthy donors. V was cut by 2 bases and J by 7 bases, with 15 bases left in between. This CDR3 is built from 15 residues. Germline CDR1 is KGHSH and CDR2 is LQKENI. 13 Jbeta primers and 60 Vbeta primers were used for the PCR. Method: immunoSEQ multiplex PCR; TCRdb's copy keeps in-frame clones and lacks some. The data show about 150,000 clones, around 82% seen once. This rearrangement joins TRBV18 to TRBJ2-1; TRBD2 might be the D (7 bases). The material sequenced was PBMCs. The receptor comes from a woman in her fifties or sixties in good health and CMV-seropositive. The CDR3 spells CASSPYGGARNEQFF. CDR3 nucleotide sequence: TGTGCCAGCTCACCATATGGGGGGGCGAGGAATGAGCAGTTCTTC.